This TCR beta chain appears in the sequencing data of a study of T-cell memory formation after mild COVID-19. Study in general: TCR clusters were mostly confined to one donor each.

MiXCR, run by TCRdb on the 5' RACE reads, gives a single entry per CDR3 protein. The repertoire holds 500,000 to 550,000 distinct CDR3 sequences, with roughly 22% as singletons. Overall study findings and caveats: A subset of responding clones appeared in pre-infection memory, suggesting cross-reactive memory joined. While clones contracting from day 15 to 85 were balanced between CD4 and CD8, later expanders leaned CD4+. Contracting clones localized mainly to CM and EM when CD4+ and mainly to EMRA when CD8+.

Of note for this clonotype: Its matching antigen is unknown.

Germline assignment: CDR1 SGHNT and CDR2 YYREEE (reference sequence). The ends were cut back, 4 bases at V and 2 bases at J, with 13 bases in the middle. The CDR3 extends over 14 amino acids. The chain has TRBV5-4 and TRBJ2-7; D uncertain. This TCR was recovered from an adult woman who had mild COVID-19 (a few samples of this study predate the infection). Cell type and time point are not known. The sequencing input was PBMCs or a T cell subset sorted from them (not recorded which). The CDR3 sequence is CASSQPKRAYEQYF. CDR3 nucleotides: TGTGCCAGCAGCCAGCCCAAAAGGGCCTACGAGCAGTACTTC. Looking up the rest from reference TRBV5-4 and TRBJ2-7 gives the full variable domain: ETGVTQSPTHLIKTRGQQVTLRCSSQSGHNTVSWYQQALGQGPQFIFQYYREEENGRGNFPPRFSGLQFPNYSSELNVNALELDDSALYLCASSQPKRAYEQYFGPGTRLTVT.